One sample yielded the 23 T cell receptor beta chains listed below, sequenced in a study of Graves' ophthalmopathy and Graves' hyperthyroidism. The authors amplified TCR beta CDR3 regions, and they did so from RNA transcripts for repertoire sequencing. An initial RT-PCR round employing HTBI primers preceded a second-round multiplex PCR. TCRdb ran MiXCR on the multiplex PCR reads and lists one entry per CDR3 protein. The repertoire consists of about 370,000 distinct CDR3 sequences, with 17% occurring once and the leading ten covering 2.4%. The sequenced sample consisted of peripheral blood. All receptors derive from an adult woman with stable Graves' hyperthyroidism.

This clonotype was found many times. For the CDR3, the DNA is TGTGCCAGCAGTGAAGAGCTGGTGGCCACTGAAGCTTTCTTT. It encodes CASSEELVATEAFF. The genes are TRBV2 and TRBJ1-1; no firm D call. CDR3 length equals 14 residues. Germline assignment: CDR1 SNHLY and CDR2 FYNNEI. V was shortened by 1 base and J by 4 bases, with 10 bases between the two germline ends.

The chain carries TRBV30 and TRBJ2-5; D is unresolved. This CDR3 has 13 residues. The V gene's germline CDR1 is GTSNPN and CDR2 SVGIG (reference sequence). V was shortened by 5 bases and J by 5 bases, with 15 bases between the two germline ends. As DNA, the CDR3 is TGTGCCTGGTCGCCCGTGGTAGGGGAGACCCAGTACTTC. Its protein is CAWSPVVGETQYF.

This clonotype was seen ten or more times. The J gene is TRBJ1-1, the V gene TRBV20-1, with unresolved D. The CDR3 covers 16 residues. V shed 1 base and J shed 1 base, with 16 bases lying between them. Germline lookup yields CDR1 DFQATT and CDR2 SNEGSKA (reference sequence). CDR3 in DNA: TGCAGTGCTAGAGGACCGGGTACCACGACGAACACTGAAGCTTTCTTT. This codes for CSARGPGTTTNTEAFF.

This clonotype came up many times. This rearrangement joins TRBV29-1 to TRBJ2-2; D is unclear. The CDR3 extends over 12 amino acids. Trimming took off 4 bases at V and 1 base at J, with 4 bases between the two ends. Germline CDR1 reads SQVTM; CDR2 reads ANQGSEA. The CDR3 region is CSVVRNTGELFF. The CDR3 DNA follows: TGCAGCGTTGTTCGGAACACCGGGGAGCTGTTTTTT.

This clonotype was recorded at least ten times. The rearrangement joins TRBV19 to TRBJ1-1; no clear D. This CDR3 is built from 15 residues. Germline V gene sequence: CDR1 LNHDA, CDR2 SQIVND (reference sequence). V was clipped by 6 bases and J by 2 bases, with 16 bases between them. This chain's CDR3 is CASSPVGSSNTEAFF. The CDR3 nucleotides read TGTGCCAGTAGCCCCGTGGGCAGCTCAAACACTGAAGCTTTCTTT.

This clonotype showed up many times. This rearrangement joins TRBV11-2 to TRBJ2-7; D gene ambiguous. The CDR3 runs 14 residues. Germline lookup yields CDR1 SGHAT and CDR2 FQNNGV. Trimming left V 5 bases short and J 4 bases short, with 15 bases between. For the CDR3, the DNA is TGTGCCAGCAGCCCCGACTTCAGGATGTACGAGCAGTACTTC. Translated, it gives CASSPDFRMYEQYF.

The rearrangement links TRBV28 to TRBJ2-7, with TRBD2 matching 13 bases. The ends lost 5 bases at V and 5 bases at J; junction bases unmatched: 6. The CDR3 covers 15 residues. The germline V gene has CDR1 MDHEN and CDR2 SYDVKM. CDR3 sequence (DNA): TGTGCCAGCAGTCCATGGACTAGCGGGAGCGACGAGCAGTACTTC. Residues: CASSPWTSGSDEQYF.

This clonotype appeared many times. The chain links TRBV6-1 to TRBJ2-7, with D unclear. From germline, CDR1 is MNHNS and CDR2 SASEGT. This CDR3 comprises 11 residues. The ends were cut back, 3 bases at V and 5 bases at J, with 5 bases in the middle. DNA of the CDR3: TGTGCCAGCAGTGACTGGGACGAGCAGTACTTC. Protein: CASSDWDEQYF.

This clonotype was found many times. The rearrangement links TRBV6-4 to TRBJ1-5; 8 bases fit TRBD1. Germline CDR1 MRHNA, CDR2 SNTAGT. V shed 5 bases and J 2 bases; nucleotides not matched to a gene: 11. This CDR3 is 17 amino acids long. The CDR3 nucleotides read TGTGCCAGCAGTATCCAACAGGGGGTTCGGGGCAATCAGCCCCAGCATTTT. Translated, it gives CASSIQQGVRGNQPQHF.

The chain links TRBV7-9 to TRBJ1-2; 9 bases line up with TRBD1. Germline assignment: CDR1 SEHNR and CDR2 FQNEAQ (reference sequence). V gave up 5 bases and J gave up 4 bases; unmatched junction bases: 8. CDR3 length: 15 residues. CDR3 sequence (DNA): TGTGCCAGCAGCCCGGGACAGGGACCGCTCTATGGCTACACCTTC. Its translation is CASSPGQGPLYGYTF. Looking up the rest from reference TRBV7-9 and TRBJ1-2 gives the full variable domain: DTGVSQNPRHKITKRGQNVTFRCDPISEHNRLYWYRQTLGQGPEFLTYFQNEAQLEKSRLLSDRFSAERPKGSFSTLEIQRTEQGDSAMYLCASSPGQGPLYGYTFGSGTRLTVV.

This clonotype has a count of ten or more. This chain uses TRBV27 with TRBJ2-7; D remains unclear. The germline V gene has CDR1 MNHEY and CDR2 SMNVEV (reference sequence). This CDR3 has 11 residues. V lost 8 bases and J 1 base, leaving 6 bases between the germline ends. This CDR3 reads CASGTSYEQYF. The CDR3 DNA reads TGTGCCAGCGGCACTTCCTACGAGCAGTACTTC.

This chain connects TRBV13 to TRBJ2-7; D remains unclear. This CDR3 contains 20 residues. V lost 5 bases to trimming and J lost 0 bases, with 29 bases between them. Germline V gives CDR1 PRHDT, CDR2 FYEKMQ (reference sequence). The CDR3 region has the DNA TGTGCCAGCAGCCTGACGGTGGGCTCAAAAGACGGAAGTAGCTCCTACGAGCAGTACTTC. Residues: CASSLTVGSKDGSSSYEQYF.

The rearrangement uses TRBV6-1 and TRBJ2-7, with a tentative D call TRBD2 (6 bases). This CDR3 has 15 amino acids. Germline-derived CDR1 and CDR2 are MNHNS and SASEGT. Between the trimmed V and J ends, which lost 1 base and 3 bases, there was a span of 13 bases. The CDR3 nucleotides read TGTGCCAGCAGTGAAGGTGCGGGGCACCTCTACGAGCAGTACTTC. Protein sequence: CASSEGAGHLYEQYF.

This clonotype was picked up many times. This chain connects TRBV28 to TRBJ2-5, with 7 nucleotides matching TRBD2. The length of the CDR3 is 15 residues. J was trimmed by 4 bases and V by 2 bases; bases with no gene match: 7. CDR1 is MDHEN, CDR2 SYDVKM, per germline. This CDR3 is CASSLGPGRGETQYF. The DNA for the CDR3 is TGTGCCAGCAGTTTAGGTCCAGGGAGGGGAGAGACCCAGTACTTC.

This clonotype was picked up many times. The chain uses TRBV12-3 or TRBV12-4 and TRBJ2-4; possible D gene TRBD2, 5 bases. With 7 bases removed from V and 6 bases from J, the gap between germline ends came to 13 bases. The CDR3 has 13 amino acids. The CDR3 region has the DNA TGTGCCAGCACCTGGTTGAGCGGAAACATTCAGTACTTC. This codes for CASTWLSGNIQYF.

In its sample, this clonotype was seen many times. This sequence joins TRBV29-1 and TRBJ1-3; the D gene is possibly TRBD1 (6 bases). V was clipped by 4 bases and J by 0 bases, with 10 bases between them. The germline gives CDR1 SQVTM, CDR2 ANQGSEA. The CDR3 consists of 14 residues. CDR3 coding DNA: TGCAGCGTTGGCGGGGGACACTCTGGAAACACCATATATTTT. It specifies CSVGGGHSGNTIYF.

This clonotype was counted between two and nine times. The chain recombines TRBV19 with TRBJ2-7; 11 bases match TRBD1. This CDR3 spans 18 amino acids. Germline trimming cut 6 bases from V and 0 bases from J; bases unmatched to any gene: 13. From germline, CDR1 is LNHDA and CDR2 SQIVND (reference sequence). The CDR3 reads CASSADGQGAGSSYEQYF. In nucleotides, the CDR3 is TGTGCCAGTAGCGCCGATGGACAGGGGGCGGGGAGCTCCTACGAGCAGTACTTC.

The table lists this clonotype with many counts. This CDR3 is CAWRLPGRSPLHF. In nucleotides, the CDR3 is TGTGCCTGGAGACTCCCCGGGCGGTCACCCCTCCACTTT. The rearrangement links TRBV30 to TRBJ1-6; no definite D call. The CDR3 has 13 amino acids. The germline gives CDR1 GTSNPN, CDR2 SVGIG (reference sequence). V was cut by 3 bases and J by 10 bases, with 13 bases left in between.

The table lists this clonotype with many counts. V and J are TRBV6-6 and TRBJ1-5; no clear D gene. Trimming took 0 bases from V and 4 from J, leaving 10 bases between them. Looked up from germline, CDR1 is MNHNY and CDR2 is SVGAGI (reference sequence). This CDR3 comprises 15 residues. The CDR3 nucleotides are TGTGCCAGCAGTTACTCGAATTCCGGGAATCAGCCCCAGCATTTT. It codes for CASSYSNSGNQPQHF.

This clonotype appeared many times. The V call is TRBV6-2 or TRBV6-3, the J call TRBJ2-7; no clear D gene. Germline-derived CDR1 and CDR2 are MNHEY and SVGEGT. The CDR3 totals 17 residues. Trimming cost V 10 bases and J 2 bases, with 27 bases left between them. CDR3 region: CATAEPRISRTPYEQYF. The CDR3, as DNA: TGTGCCACCGCCGAGCCCCGTATTTCCCGAACACCCTACGAGCAGTACTTC.

This clonotype was observed many times. CDR3 DNA: TGTGCCAGCAGCTTCACGACAGGGGACGAGCAGTACTTC. This gives the protein CASSFTTGDEQYF. J is TRBJ2-7 and V is TRBV7-8; TRBD1 matches at 8 bases. CDR1 SGHVS and CDR2 FQNEAQ come from the germline V gene. This CDR3 region has 13 residues. V gave up 3 bases and J gave up 5 bases; unmatched junction bases: 3. The whole variable domain, remainder taken from reference TRBV7-8 and TRBJ2-7, is GAGVSQSPRYKVAKRGQDVALRCDPISGHVSLFWYQQALGQGPEFLTYFQNEAQLDKSGLPSDRFFAERPEGSVSTLKIQRTQQEDSAVYLCASSFTTGDEQYFGPGTRLTVT.

This clonotype was counted ten times or more. Here the CDR3 reads CASSQTRDRGQNIQYF. The CDR3 coding sequence is TGTGCCAGCAGCCAGACCCGGGACAGGGGACAAAACATTCAGTACTTC. This chain uses TRBV7-8 with TRBJ2-4; 10 bases line up with TRBD1. CDR1 SGHVS and CDR2 FQNEAQ come from the germline V gene. CDR3 length equals 16 residues. The J segment lost 5 bases and the V segment lost 5 bases, leaving 9 bases of the junction unmatched.

This clonotype was recorded at least ten times. The rearrangement joins TRBV5-1 to TRBJ2-7; TRBD2 matches at 11 bases. The CDR3 is made up of 14 amino acids. Unmatched junction bases numbered 5, after V lost 4 bases and J lost 5 bases. Germline lookup yields CDR1 SGHRS and CDR2 YFSETQ. The DNA for the CDR3 is TGCGCCAGCAGCGTACTAGCGGGAGTCGACGAGCAGTACTTC. The encoded protein is CASSVLAGVDEQYF.